These 23 T cell receptor beta chains were sequenced from one sample in a study of shared clonotypes between healthy human individuals. Sequencing was performed with immunoSEQ multiplex PCR; in TCRdb, only in-frame clones are kept and a portion is missing. This table holds roughly 2 million clones, over 85% found once. Sample: naive CD4+ T cells sorted from blood. Documented subset: CD45RA+ positively selected. The receptors were gathered from a man between 18 and 29 years old in good health.

This clone was detected only once. One junction end disagrees with the germline gene, perhaps due to a read error. The chain uses TRBV7-7 and TRBJ2-7, with 9 bases fitting TRBD1. The germline gives CDR1 SSHAT, CDR2 FNYEAQ (reference sequence). The CDR3 is made up of 13 amino acids. The CDR3 is CASSLDRGNEQYF. DNA of the CDR3: TGTGCTAGCAGCTTAGACAGGGGGAACGAGCAGTACTTC. Variable domain in full (rest from reference TRBV7-7 and TRBJ2-7): GAGVSQSPRYKVTKRGQDVTLRCDPISSHATLYWYQQALGQGPEFLTYFNYEAQPDKSGLPSDRFSAERPEGSISTLTIQRTEQRDSAMYRCASSLDRGNEQYFGPGTRLTVT.

The CDR3 region has the DNA TGTGCCAGCAGCTTAGATCGCCCAGCGGGGGCCGGGGAGCTGTTTTTT. Translation gives CASSLDRPAGAGELFF. The chain couples TRBV11-2 to TRBJ2-2; 8 positions agree with TRBD2. J was trimmed by 6 bases and V by 0 bases; bases with no gene match: 6. Germline CDR1 is SGHAT and CDR2 is FQNNGV. This CDR3 is built from 16 residues.

The rearrangement links TRBV11-2 to TRBJ1-2; the D is unclear. Germline CDR1 and CDR2: SGHAT and FQNNGV. The CDR3 contains 16 residues. V was clipped by 5 bases and J by 4 bases, with 20 bases between them. The CDR3 DNA sequence: TGTGCCAGCAGCCTAACGGTGACGGCGATGAGCTATGGCTACACCTTC. It specifies CASSLTVTAMSYGYTF.

V is TRBV29-1 and J is TRBJ2-3; TRBD2 might be the D (7 bases). The CDR3 totals 14 residues. V lost 6 bases and J 6 bases, leaving 19 bases between the germline ends. Germline-derived CDR1 and CDR2 are SQVTM and ANQGSEA. CDR3 amino acids: CSVVEGGAGDTQYF. CDR3 in DNA: TGCAGCGTGGTGGAAGGGGGGGCAGGTGATACGCAGTATTTT.

This chain links TRBV5-4 with TRBJ2-5, with 11 nucleotides matching TRBD2. With V trimmed by 2 bases and J by 4 bases, 10 bases remained unmatched. The CDR3 length is 17 residues. Germline lookup yields CDR1 SGHNT and CDR2 YYREEE (reference sequence). The CDR3 is CASSFPGTSGSRETQYF. For the CDR3, the DNA is TGTGCCAGCAGCTTTCCTGGGACTAGCGGATCAAGAGAGACCCAGTACTTC. Full variable domain (remainder filled in from reference TRBV5-4 and TRBJ2-5): ETGVTQSPTHLIKTRGQQVTLRCSSQSGHNTVSWYQQALGQGPQFIFQYYREEENGRGNFPPRFSGLQFPNYSSELNVNALELDDSALYLCASSFPGTSGSRETQYFGPGTRLLVL.

J is TRBJ2-7 and V is TRBV11-2, with 10 bases that match TRBD2. Trimming at V came to 6 bases and at J to 6 bases, leaving 8 bases not matched to a gene. The germline V gene encodes CDR1 SGHAT and CDR2 FQNNGV. There are 14 residues in the CDR3. The CDR3 spells CASSLAGVFSEQYF. CDR3 sequence (DNA): TGTGCCAGCAGTCTAGCGGGAGTTTTTAGCGAGCAGTACTTC.

This chain connects TRBV9 to TRBJ2-3; 8 bases align to TRBD2. The V gene's germline CDR1 is SGDLS and CDR2 YYNGEE. CDR3 length equals 17 residues. Unmatched junction bases numbered 15, after V lost 4 bases and J lost 5 bases. The CDR3 DNA sequence: TGTGCCAGCAGCCCCATTTCTTCAGCGGGAGCGGGAGATACGCAGTATTTT. Translated: CASSPISSAGAGDTQYF.

This clone was observed a single time. V and J are TRBV18 and TRBJ1-4, with 10 positions matching TRBD1. The germline CDR1 and CDR2 sequences are KGHSH and LQKENI. Germline trimming cut 3 bases from V and 5 bases from J; bases unmatched to any gene: 3. The CDR3 length is 15 residues. Written as DNA, the CDR3 is TGTGCCAGCTCACCCCAGGGACAGGGGAATGAAAAACTGTTTTTT. Residues: CASSPQGQGNEKLFF.

Of note for this clone: Mismatch with germline at one junction end may stem from a read error. The chain employs TRBV10-3 and TRBJ1-1; D is unresolved. This CDR3 contains 12 residues. Looked up from germline, CDR1 is ENHRY and CDR2 is SYGVKD. The DNA for the CDR3 is TGTGCCAGCAGTCCGCCGGGAGCGAAAGCTTTCTTT. Its translation: CASSPPGAKAFF.

A word on this clone: This sample also contains other DNA sequences that code for the same CDR3. The rearrangement uses TRBV7-2 and TRBJ2-1, with D perhaps TRBD2 (6 bases). The CDR3 consists of 13 residues. Germline lookup yields CDR1 SGHTA and CDR2 FQGNSA. The V end was cut by 0 bases, the J end by 7 bases, with 7 bases between. CDR3 protein: CASSLARGNEQFF. The CDR3, as DNA: TGTGCCAGCAGCTTAGCGCGGGGAAATGAGCAGTTCTTC.

The chain is built from TRBV29-1 and TRBJ2-1; a possible D gene is TRBD2 (6 bases). Germline CDR1 and CDR2: SQVTM and ANQGSEA. The CDR3 contains 13 residues. V lost 7 bases to trimming and J lost 4 bases, with 14 bases between them. CDR3 in amino acids: CSGRSGPYNEQFF. CDR3 nucleotide sequence: TGCAGCGGAAGGAGCGGGCCATACAATGAGCAGTTCTTC.

The chain joins TRBV30 to TRBJ2-5; 12 nucleotides align to TRBD1. V lost 8 bases and J lost 5; bases outside the gene matches: 6. Germline CDR1 reads GTSNPN; CDR2 reads SVGIG (reference sequence). This CDR3 has 13 residues. CDR3 loop: CAGGQGASETQYF. DNA of the CDR3: TGTGCCGGGGGACAGGGGGCTTCGGAGACCCAGTACTTC.

The rearrangement links TRBV25-1 to TRBJ2-3, with TRBD2 identical over 12 bases. The CDR3 covers 16 residues. V gave up 3 bases and J gave up 4 bases; unmatched junction bases: 5. Per germline, CDR1 MGHDK and CDR2 SYGVNS. The CDR3 DNA reads TGTGCCAGCAGTGATCCTAGCGGGAGGGCCGCAGATACGCAGTATTTT. Amino acid sequence: CASSDPSGRAADTQYF.

V usage is TRBV7-2 and J usage is TRBJ2-4; D may correspond to TRBD1 or TRBD2 (7 bases each). The CDR3 has 18 residues. V lost 5 bases and J lost 0, with 20 bases in between. Germline V lookup: CDR1 SGHTA, CDR2 FQGNSA. The CDR3 sequence: CASSLSGGVKLAKNIQYF. The DNA of the CDR3 is TGTGCCAGCAGCCTCTCAGGGGGGGTTAAGTTAGCCAAAAACATTCAGTACTTC. Full variable domain (remainder filled in from reference TRBV7-2 and TRBJ2-4): GAGVSQSPSNKVTEKGKDVELRCDPISGHTALYWYRQSLGQGLEFLIYFQGNSAPDKSGLPSDRFSAERTGGSVSTLTIQRTQQEDSAVYLCASSLSGGVKLAKNIQYFGAGTRLSVL.

The V call is TRBV27, the J call TRBJ1-1; tentative D call: TRBD1 (5 bases). This CDR3 has 15 residues. Trimming pared 5 bases from V and 1 base from J, leaving 14 bases between. Germline values: CDR1 MNHEY, CDR2 SMNVEV (reference sequence). The CDR3 coding sequence is TGTGCCAGCAGTGTACTTGGGGCTGGGAACACTGAAGCTTTCTTT. Residues: CASSVLGAGNTEAFF.

This sequence joins TRBV30 and TRBJ2-7; TRBD2 matches 7 bases. CDR3 length equals 13 residues. Losses at the gene ends were 3 bases for V and 4 bases for J; bases not matched to a gene: 6. The germline V gene encodes CDR1 GTSNPN and CDR2 SVGIG (reference sequence). The CDR3 region is CAWSGGTLYEQYF. The CDR3 nucleotides are TGTGCCTGGAGCGGGGGGACTCTTTACGAGCAGTACTTC. Supplemented by reference TRBV30 and TRBJ2-7, the full variable domain reads SQTIHQWPATLVQPVGSPLSLECTVEGTSNPNLYWYRQAAGRGLQLLFYSVGIGQISSEVPQNLSASRPQDRQFILSSKKLLLSDSGFYLCAWSGGTLYEQYFGPGTRLTVT.

The chain has TRBV10-2 and TRBJ2-7, with D possibly TRBD1 on 6 matching bases. The germline V gene encodes CDR1 WSHSY and CDR2 SAAADI. The CDR3 loop spans 15 amino acids. V lost 3 bases to trimming and J lost 3 bases, with 15 bases between them. As DNA, the CDR3 is TGCGCCAGCAGTGAAACTAACAGGGTAGGCTACGAGCAGTACTTC. Protein: CASSETNRVGYEQYF.

This clone has a single count. The chain is built from TRBV7-2 and TRBJ2-7, with D hard to call. Germline CDR1 SGHTA, CDR2 FQGNSA. V was pared by 1 base and J by 3 bases, with 10 bases between. The CDR3 length is 14 residues. The CDR3 DNA is TGTGCCAGCAGCTTAGACAGTGTAAGCTACGAGCAGTACTTC. Its protein is CASSLDSVSYEQYF.

As concerns this clone: One base away lies a much larger clone, so this may be a sequencing read error. The same CDR3 arises from other DNA sequences in this sample as well. The chain combines TRBV5-1 with TRBJ2-5, with D hard to call. V was trimmed by 4 bases and J by 2 bases, leaving 3 bases between them. Germline values: CDR1 SGHRS, CDR2 YFSETQ. The CDR3 has 11 amino acids. The CDR3: CASSLQETQYF. The CDR3 coding sequence is TGCGCCAGCAGCCTACAAGAGACCCAGTACTTC.

The chain couples TRBV19 to TRBJ1-1; D might be TRBD1 (6 bases). This CDR3 has 14 residues. Trimming left V 5 bases short and J 4 bases short, with 14 bases between. CDR1 LNHDA and CDR2 SQIVND come from the germline V gene (reference sequence). CDR3 nucleotides: TGTGCCAGTAGTGTCCCAAGGGGGGTCACTGAAGCTTTCTTT. As protein: CASSVPRGVTEAFF.

In its sample, this clone was seen once. This rearrangement joins TRBV7-2 to TRBJ2-3; D is possibly TRBD2 (6 bases). Looked up from germline, CDR1 is SGHTA and CDR2 is FQGNSA. V was pared by 1 base and J by 0 bases, with 20 bases between. The CDR3 is made up of 19 amino acids. This CDR3 is CASSLDEERAQSSTDTQYF. CDR3 coding DNA: TGTGCCAGCAGCTTAGATGAGGAGCGGGCCCAATCTAGCACAGATACGCAGTATTTT. Using reference TRBV7-2 and TRBJ2-3 for the parts outside the CDR3, the full variable domain is GAGVSQSPSNKVTEKGKDVELRCDPISGHTALYWYRQSLGQGLEFLIYFQGNSAPDKSGLPSDRFSAERTGGSVSTLTIQRTQQEDSAVYLCASSLDEERAQSSTDTQYFGPGTRLTVL.

The chain couples TRBV30 to TRBJ1-5; TRBD1 agrees at 9 bases. The CDR3 totals 15 residues. The V gene's germline CDR1 is GTSNPN and CDR2 SVGIG (reference sequence). The V segment lost 2 bases and the J segment 7 bases; nucleotides outside the gene matches: 9. CDR3 sequence: CAWSLAWTGDQPQHF. The CDR3 coding sequence is TGTGCCTGGAGTTTAGCGTGGACAGGGGACCAGCCCCAGCATTTT.

This chain connects TRBV29-1 to TRBJ2-7, with D tentatively TRBD2 (6 bases). Trimming shortened V by 7 bases and J by 4 bases, and 14 bases separated the two germline ends. The CDR3 extends over 12 amino acids. Per the germline V gene, CDR1 is SQVTM and CDR2 is ANQGSEA. The CDR3 region has the DNA TGCAGCGGGGGGGACGGCCCTTACGAGCAGTACTTC. Translation: CSGGDGPYEQYF.